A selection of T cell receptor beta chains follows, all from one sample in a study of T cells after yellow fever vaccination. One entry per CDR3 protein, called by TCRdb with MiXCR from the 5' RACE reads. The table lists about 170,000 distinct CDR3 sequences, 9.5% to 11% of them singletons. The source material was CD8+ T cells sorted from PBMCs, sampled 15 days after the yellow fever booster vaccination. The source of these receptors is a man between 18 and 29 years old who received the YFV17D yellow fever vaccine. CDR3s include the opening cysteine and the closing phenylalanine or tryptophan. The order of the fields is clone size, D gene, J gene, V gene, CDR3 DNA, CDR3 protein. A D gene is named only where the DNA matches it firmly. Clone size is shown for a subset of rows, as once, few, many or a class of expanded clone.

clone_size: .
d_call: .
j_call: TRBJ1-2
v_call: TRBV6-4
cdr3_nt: TGTGCCAGCAGTGGTCATGGCTACACCTTC
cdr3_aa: CASSGHGYTF

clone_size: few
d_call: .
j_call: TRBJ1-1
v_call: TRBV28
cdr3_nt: TGTGCCAGCAGTTTTGCCGGGGAGGAAGCTTTCTTT
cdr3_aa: CASSFAGEEAFF

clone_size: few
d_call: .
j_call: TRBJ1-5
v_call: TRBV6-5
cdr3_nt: TGTGCCAGCAGTTTAGGAACCGGCCAGCCCCAGCATTTT
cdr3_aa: CASSLGTGQPQHF

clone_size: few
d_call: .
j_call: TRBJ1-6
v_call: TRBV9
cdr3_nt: TGTGCCAGCAGCAGCCGGGACGGATATTCACCCCTCCACTTT
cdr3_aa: CASSSRDGYSPLHF

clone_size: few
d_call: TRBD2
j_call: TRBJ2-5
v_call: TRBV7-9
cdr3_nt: TGTGCCAGCAGCCCAGGCGGGGGACCTAACCAAGAGACCCAGTACTTC
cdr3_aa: CASSPGGGPNQETQYF

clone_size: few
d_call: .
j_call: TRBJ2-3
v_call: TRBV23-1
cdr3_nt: TGCGCCAGCAGTCACTTGGCCAGCACAGATACGCAGTATTTT
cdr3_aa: CASSHLASTDTQYF

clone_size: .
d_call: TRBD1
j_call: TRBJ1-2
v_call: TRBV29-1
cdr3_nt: TGCAGCGTTGAAGGAGGAGGGGGACAGAACTATGGCTACACCTTC
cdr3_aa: CSVEGGGGQNYGYTF

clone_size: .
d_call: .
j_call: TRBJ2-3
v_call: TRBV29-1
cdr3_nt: TGCAGCTCAAACCGGGACTCCGCATCAGATACGCAGTATTTT
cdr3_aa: CSSNRDSASDTQYF

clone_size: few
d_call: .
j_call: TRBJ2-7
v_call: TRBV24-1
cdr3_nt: TGTGCCACCAGCGCCGAGCAGTACTTC
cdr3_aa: CATSAEQYF

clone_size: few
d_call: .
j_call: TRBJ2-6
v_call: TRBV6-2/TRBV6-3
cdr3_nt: TGTGCCAGCAGTTATGACAGGACCAGCTCTGGGGCCAACGTCCTGACTTTC
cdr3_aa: CASSYDRTSSGANVLTF